This TCR beta chain comes out of a study of CD8+ T cells in alopecia areata. Study as a whole: Severity of treated patients was scored by affected scalp percentage.

This clone showed up just a few times. Its antigen is not identified. Extraction of RNA preceded its reverse transcription into cDNA, which served as the sequencing template. The assay was immunoSEQ multiplex PCR, and TCRdb's table has in-frame clones only and misses some. The sample lists around 150,000 clones, about three fifths occurring once. The CDR3 consists of 13 residues. V lost 4 bases to trimming and J lost 9 bases; unmatched junction nucleotides: 2. CDR1 and CDR2 (germline): SNHLY, FYNNEI. Whole-study results and caveats: On tofacitinib, scalp and blood still held many of the expanded lesional clones.

The treatment here: oral pan-JAK inhibitor, 5-10 mg twice daily. V gene TRBV2 combines with J gene TRBJ1-6; TRBD1 matches at 8 bases. The clonotype was recovered from a human donor with alopecia areata. Sequences were derived from CD4+ T cells sorted from blood, sampled at week 4, from a patient treated with tofacitinib. The CDR3 coding sequence is TGTGCCAGCAGTGGGACAGGGAGTTCACCCCTCCACTTT. Encoded protein: CASSGTGSSPLHF.